The 22 T cell receptor beta chains given below trace back to one sample, sequenced in a study of cytomegalovirus exposure and HLA in healthy donors. The PCR was carried out with 60 Vbeta primers and 13 Jbeta primers. Sequencing was performed with immunoSEQ multiplex PCR; in TCRdb, only in-frame clones are kept and a portion is missing. The sample shows around 140,000 clones, 60% to 85% of them seen only once. The sample taken for sequencing was PBMCs. Receptors originate from a woman aged 40 to 50 in good health and CMV-seronegative.

The J gene is TRBJ1-1, the V gene TRBV6-5; perhaps TRBD1 as D (6 bases). This CDR3 comprises 16 residues. With 1 base removed from V and 3 bases from J, the gap between germline ends came to 15 bases. From germline, CDR1 is MNHEY and CDR2 SVGAGI. CDR3 in DNA: TGTGCCAGCAGTTACTTTGGACAGCCTCGGGACACTGAAGCTTTCTTT. Translating gives CASSYFGQPRDTEAFF.

This chain links TRBV11-2 with TRBJ1-2, with TRBD1 matching over 9 bases. CDR3 length: 15 amino acids. The V and J ends lost 3 bases and 8 bases, in that order; junction bases with no gene match: 10. Looked up from germline, CDR1 is SGHAT and CDR2 is FQNNGV. CDR3 coding DNA: TGTGCCAGCAGCTTCAAAGCACAGGGGGCGGGGGGCTACACCTTC. Its protein is CASSFKAQGAGGYTF. Combining the CDR3 with reference TRBV11-2 and TRBJ1-2 gives the whole variable domain EAGVAQSPRYKIIEKRQSVAFWCNPISGHATLYWYQQILGQGPKLLIQFQNNGVVDDSQLPKDRFSAERLKGVDSTLKIQPAKLEDSAVYLCASSFKAQGAGGYTFGSGTRLTVV.

CDR3 DNA: TGTGCCAGCAGCTTTCCCCCGGGACAGGGGGGATCCTCCTACGAGCAGTACTTC. Protein sequence: CASSFPPGQGGSSYEQYF. The chain combines TRBV7-9 with TRBJ2-7, with 11 bases identical to TRBD1. The CDR3 has 18 amino acids. The V and J ends lost 3 bases and 0 bases, in that order; junction bases with no gene match: 10. The germline gives CDR1 SEHNR, CDR2 FQNEAQ (reference sequence).

This sequence joins TRBV27 and TRBJ1-5; a possible D gene is TRBD1 (5 bases). The CDR3 is made up of 16 amino acids. The germline V gene has CDR1 MNHEY and CDR2 SMNVEV (reference sequence). Between the trimmed V and J ends, which lost 0 bases and 1 base, there was a span of 10 bases. This CDR3 reads CASSLSGARSNQPQHF. The CDR3 DNA sequence: TGTGCCAGCAGTTTATCTGGGGCTAGAAGCAATCAGCCCCAGCATTTT.

V gene TRBV5-5 combines with J gene TRBJ1-5; D perhaps matches TRBD1 (6 bases). V was cut by 3 bases and J by 0 bases, with 10 bases left in between. Germline values: CDR1 SGHKS, CDR2 YYEKEE (reference sequence). The CDR3 is made up of 15 amino acids. Here the CDR3 reads CASSYTGTSNQPQHF. The CDR3 nucleotides read TGTGCCAGCAGCTACACAGGGACTAGCAATCAGCCCCAGCATTTT.

The chain links TRBV2 to TRBJ1-5; D is ambiguous. V was shortened by 6 bases and J by 0 bases, with 6 bases between the two germline ends. The CDR3 has 13 amino acids. CDR1 is SNHLY, CDR2 FYNNEI, per germline. The CDR3 region is CASREYSNQPQHF. In DNA form, the CDR3 reads TGTGCCAGCAGGGAATATAGCAATCAGCCCCAGCATTTT.

The chain is built from TRBV18 and TRBJ1-2; D possibly corresponds to TRBD1 (6 bases). Germline V gene data show CDR1 as KGHSH and CDR2 as LQKENI. The CDR3 runs 15 residues. V lost 1 base, J lost 4 bases, and 13 bases lay in between. The CDR3 loop is CASSPRQEETYGYTF. CDR3 nucleotides: TGTGCCAGCTCACCACGACAGGAGGAGACCTATGGCTACACCTTC. The variable domain in full, completed from reference TRBV18 and TRBJ1-2, reads NAGVMQNPRHLVRRRGQEARLRCSPMKGHSHVYWYRQLPEEGLKFMVYLQKENIIDESGMPKERFSAEFPKEGPSILRIQQVVRGDSAAYFCASSPRQEETYGYTFGSGTRLTVV.

The chain uses TRBV6-6 and TRBJ2-2; tentatively, D is TRBD1 (5 bases). V was cut by 4 bases and J by 9 bases, with 9 bases left in between. The CDR3 extends over 12 amino acids. Germline V lookup: CDR1 MNHNY, CDR2 SVGAGI (reference sequence). This CDR3 is CASSSTGWELFF. Written as DNA, the CDR3 is TGTGCCAGCAGTTCAACAGGCTGGGAGCTGTTTTTT.

The rearrangement joins TRBV13 to TRBJ2-1, with D possibly matching TRBD1 (6 bases). CDR1 PRHDT and CDR2 FYEKMQ come from the germline V gene (reference sequence). Trimming removed 5 bases at V and 5 bases at J, with 16 bases between. This CDR3 comprises 15 residues. The CDR3 nucleotides read TGTGCCAGCAGCCCGAGGGGGTATTCAAACAATGAGCAGTTCTTC. Its translation is CASSPRGYSNNEQFF.

The chain couples TRBV5-1 to TRBJ2-7, with a possible D match to TRBD2 (7 bases). Germline values: CDR1 SGHRS, CDR2 YFSETQ. With 4 bases removed from V and 1 base from J, the gap between germline ends came to 21 bases. The CDR3 covers 17 residues. Here the CDR3 reads CASSPGRGAGASYEQYF. The DNA for the CDR3 is TGCGCCAGCAGCCCTGGCCGGGGGGCGGGGGCGTCCTACGAGCAGTACTTC.

The gene calls are TRBV11-2 and TRBJ2-1; TRBD1 might be the D (6 bases). The CDR3 is made up of 14 amino acids. Germline V lookup: CDR1 SGHAT, CDR2 FQNNGV. The V and J ends lost 5 bases and 3 bases respectively, with 11 bases between them. The CDR3 nucleotides read TGTGCCAGCAGCCCCCAGGGGATCTACAATGAGCAGTTCTTC. This gives the protein CASSPQGIYNEQFF.

This chain uses TRBV5-1 with TRBJ1-6; D remains unclear. CDR3 length equals 16 residues. V was cut by 5 bases and J by 1 base, with 13 bases left in between. Germline V gene sequence: CDR1 SGHRS, CDR2 YFSETQ. CDR3 sequence reads: CASRNEAASYNSPLHF. Written as DNA, the CDR3 is TGCGCCAGCAGAAACGAAGCCGCTTCCTATAATTCACCCCTCCACTTT.

This chain links TRBV6-1 with TRBJ1-2, with a possible D match to TRBD1 (5 bases). Germline V lookup: CDR1 MNHNS, CDR2 SASEGT. V lost 6 bases to trimming and J lost 0 bases, with 14 bases between them. This CDR3 region has 15 residues. The CDR3 here is CASRQASAPNYGYTF. As DNA, the CDR3 is TGTGCCAGCAGACAGGCCTCTGCCCCTAACTATGGCTACACCTTC.

The chain recombines TRBV6-6 with TRBJ1-2; D is unclear. Germline CDR1 is MNHNY and CDR2 is SVGAGI (reference sequence). V was pared by 6 bases and J by 6 bases, with 11 bases between. CDR3 length: 12 residues. CDR3 sequence (DNA): TGTGCCAGCAGCCCGAACGTAGATGGCTACACCTTC. Residues: CASSPNVDGYTF.

J is TRBJ2-1 and V is TRBV4-1, with D maybe TRBD1 (5 bases). The CDR3 extends over 13 amino acids. From germline, CDR1 is MGHRA and CDR2 YSYEKL. V was pared by 2 bases and J by 6 bases, with 8 bases between. CDR3 loop: CASSQLTVNEQFF. CDR3 coding DNA: TGCGCCAGCAGCCAATTGACAGTCAATGAGCAGTTCTTC.

The chain is built from TRBV30 and TRBJ2-7, with TRBD1 identical over 7 bases. The V and J ends lost 2 bases and 2 bases, in that order; junction bases with no gene match: 9. The CDR3 consists of 15 residues. Germline-derived CDR1 and CDR2 are GTSNPN and SVGIG (reference sequence). The CDR3 DNA reads TGTGCCTGGAGTATAGACAGGGTATTTACCTACGAGCAGTACTTC. Translating it yields CAWSIDRVFTYEQYF.

DNA for the CDR3: TGTGCCAGCAGGAAGGAATTACAGAGCTCCTATAATTCACCCCTCCACTTT. Residues: CASRKELQSSYNSPLHF. V and J are TRBV2 and TRBJ1-6, with D hard to call. Trimming took off 6 bases at V and 0 bases at J, with 15 bases between the two ends. Germline V CDR1 and CDR2: SNHLY, FYNNEI. The length of the CDR3 is 17 residues.

This chain uses TRBV30 with TRBJ1-1; D might be TRBD1 (5 bases). Germline CDR1 and CDR2: GTSNPN and SVGIG (reference sequence). The CDR3 totals 14 residues. Trimming shortened V by 2 bases and J by 3 bases, and 13 bases separated the two germline ends. The CDR3 DNA reads as TGTGCCTGGAGTCCCGGGGGGGGGTACACTGAAGCTTTCTTT. Translated, it gives CAWSPGGGYTEAFF.

This chain uses TRBV2 with TRBJ2-7; TRBD2 matches 7 bases. CDR1 is SNHLY and CDR2 is FYNNEI in the germline V gene. There are 12 residues in the CDR3. J was trimmed by 6 bases and V by 7 bases; bases with no gene match: 6. CDR3 amino acids: CASKGVAGEQYF. CDR3 sequence (DNA): TGTGCCAGCAAGGGAGTAGCGGGCGAGCAGTACTTC.

This clone showed up just a few times. The genes are TRBV7-9 and TRBJ2-2; the match to TRBD2 covers 10 bases. J lost 4 bases, V lost 3 bases, and 5 bases had no gene match. The CDR3 extends over 16 amino acids. In germline, CDR1 is SEHNR, CDR2 FQNEAQ (reference sequence). In DNA, the CDR3 is TGTGCCAGCAGCTTGTTAGCGGGGGGTCTCACCGGGGAGCTGTTTTTT. The encoded protein is CASSLLAGGLTGELFF.

Only one count was recorded for this clone. The genes are TRBV7-9 and TRBJ1-1; maybe TRBD1 (5 bases). This CDR3 comprises 14 residues. The V gene lost 5 bases and the J gene lost 0 bases, with 10 bases spanning the gap. In germline, CDR1 is SEHNR, CDR2 FQNEAQ (reference sequence). The CDR3: CASSADRLNTEAFF. The CDR3 region has the DNA TGTGCCAGCAGCGCAGACAGACTGAACACTGAAGCTTTCTTT.

The chain uses TRBV27 and TRBJ1-2; D may be TRBD1 (6 bases). With 5 bases removed from V and 8 bases from J, the gap between germline ends came to 15 bases. The CDR3 consists of 13 residues. Germline loops: CDR1 MNHEY, CDR2 SMNVEV (reference sequence). The DNA of the CDR3 is TGTGCCAGCAGTCCACAGGGCTCCCCGGGCTACACCTTC. This codes for CASSPQGSPGYTF.